This T cell receptor (beta chain) was identified in a study of cytomegalovirus exposure and HLA in healthy donors. Amplification used 60 Vbeta primers and 13 Jbeta primers. Profiled with immunoSEQ multiplex PCR; TCRdb holds only in-frame clones, not every one. Among 85,000 to 100,000 clones listed, about three quarters were seen once. CDR3 length: 13 residues. From germline, CDR1 is LNHDA and CDR2 SQIVND (reference sequence). Trimming shortened V by 7 bases and J by 7 bases, and 11 bases separated the two germline ends. The sequencing input was PBMCs. The sequence was collected from a man aged 50 to 59 in good health and CMV-seropositive. V gene TRBV19 combines with J gene TRBJ1-6; D call uncertain. CDR3 bases: TGTGCCAGTAAAGAGACAACCAATTCACCCCTCCACTTT. Its protein product is CASKETTNSPLHF. Looking up the rest from reference TRBV19 and TRBJ1-6 gives the full variable domain: DGGITQSPKYLFRKEGQNVTLSCEQNLNHDAMYWYRQDPGQGLRLIYYSQIVNDFQKGDIAEGYSVSREKKESFPLTVTSAQKNPTAFYLCASKETTNSPLHFGNGTRLTVT.